This T cell receptor beta chain originates from a study of regulatory T cells in long-lasting Graves disease. Study overall: Recently diagnosed Graves' patients had received antithyroid drugs for under 3 months. Broader study findings: Lower TCR diversity characterized persistent Graves' patients relative to newly diagnosed patients.

This clonotype appeared many times. No antigen is known for it. The time point denotes: newly diagnosed GD, antithyroid drugs for less than 3 months. There was RNA extracted from PBMCs, and the TCR library was made from it. The germline V gene has CDR1 SEHNR and CDR2 FQNEAQ (reference sequence). V lost 4 bases and J lost 12, with 10 bases in between. This CDR3 has 12 amino acids. Building of the TCR beta libraries involved iRepertoire HTBI primers and Arm-PCR of CDR3 regions. TCRdb re-derived calls from the multiplex PCR reads in MiXCR, one entry per CDR3 protein. In the table there are some 250,000 distinct CDR3 sequences, approximately 20% of which are singletons. These data also featured in a second study, about T cells in Graves' hyperthyroidism and ophthalmopathy. From that second work: Most clonotypes expanded in thyroid above 0.001 were likewise present in blood.

This clonotype originated in a woman aged 30 to 39 with Graves disease. V usage is TRBV7-9 and J usage is TRBJ1-6; D gene unclear. The sequences come from peripheral blood mononuclear cells (PBMCs), collected at new diagnosis, from a patient treated with antithyroid drugs. CDR3 amino acids: CASSSETLPLHF. The CDR3 DNA follows: TGTGCCAGCAGCTCTGAGACGCTACCCCTCCACTTT.